This is a list of T cell receptor beta chains from one sample in a study of vaccination effects on CD4 cells after COVID-19. Their recognized antigens are unknown. TCRdb keeps only in-frame clones here, not all; method: immunoSEQ multiplex PCR. The table lists 14,000 or so clones, 75% to 80% of them singletons. Material: CD4+ T cells from PBMCs cultured with HCoV-NL63 spike peptides, obtained after COVID-19 vaccination. The receptors here all came from a human donor who had a prior SARS-CoV-2 infection. Each CDR3 is given without its conserved first and last residue. The order of the fields is D gene, J gene, V gene, CDR3 protein. A D gene is named only where the DNA matches it firmly.

NA | TRBJ2-5 | TRBV3-1/TRBV3-2 | ASSACPGEETQY
TRBD1 | TRBJ2-5 | TRBV5-1 | ASSLGARGPEETQY
NA | TRBJ2-5 | TRBV7-9 | ASIAVGGETQY
NA | TRBJ1-1 | TRBV4-2 | ASSQASNTEAF
NA | TRBJ1-5 | TRBV21-1 | ASANTQGGCNQPQH
NA | TRBJ2-1 | TRBV10-3 | AISEGQPYYNEQF
TRBD1 | TRBJ2-7 | TRBV3-1/TRBV3-2 | ASSLHTGTGTSEQY
NA | TRBJ2-3 | TRBV20-1 | SASSGDTQY
TRBD1 | TRBJ1-5 | TRBV28 | ASSITVGTGNQPQH
NA | TRBJ1-5 | TRBV5-4 | ASSLAGVNQPQH
TRBD2 | TRBJ2-7 | TRBV5-1 | ASSRSGLAVQYEQY
TRBD1 | TRBJ1-6 | TRBV30 | AWSVQGGGSPLH
TRBD1 | TRBJ2-1 | TRBV6-5 | ASSYRGYSTGEF
NA | TRBJ1-2 | TRBV15 | ATSRERFRDGNT
TRBD1 | TRBJ1-2 | TRBV2 | ASNRTGGDYGYT
NA | TRBJ2-1 | TRBV4-3 | ASSQEKERTGQF
TRBD2 | TRBJ2-2 | TRBV6-2/TRBV6-3 | ASSYPGLAGGTGELF
NA | TRBJ2-7 | TRBV2 | ASSAHGGTYEQY
NA | TRBJ1-6 | TRBV6-5 | ASSYSGLNNSPLH
TRBD2 | TRBJ2-7 | TRBV19 | ASRRTSGTGRQY
TRBD1 | TRBJ2-2 | TRBV7-6 | ASSPSKSYRDSDTGELF
NA | TRBJ1-1 | TRBV7-3 | ASSPTTGPGEAF
NA | TRBJ2-5 | TRBV9 | ASSPRYGSLETQY
NA | TRBJ2-3 | TRBV9 | ASSAGTADPSDTQY
NA | TRBJ1-5 | TRBV5-8 | ASSRNRDGAQH
NA | TRBJ1-4 | TRBV21-1 | ASSKEMTGGFCEKLF
NA | TRBJ1-3 | TRBV6-5 | ASSKGGVPGNTIY
NA | TRBJ2-7 | TRBV4-1 | ASSQEQTYEQY
TRBD1 | TRBJ1-6 | TRBV27 | ASRDRGHTYNSPLH
NA | TRBJ2-7 | TRBV7-2 | ASSLVGGPYEQY
TRBD1 | TRBJ1-4 | TRBV6-5 | ASSIDRVTNEKLF
TRBD1 | TRBJ1-1 | TRBV11-2 | ASSLNTGDTEAF
NA | TRBJ2-1 | TRBV10-3 | AVKDFSYNEQF
NA | TRBJ2-5 | TRBV7-9 | ASSFSGLTDQETQY
NA | TRBJ1-3 | TRBV21-1 | ASSKEGGVSGNTIY
NA | TRBJ2-7 | TRBV20-1 | SARRSDEQY
TRBD1 | TRBJ1-3 | TRBV29-1 | SVRQGTGNTIY
NA | TRBJ2-7 | TRBV5-1 | ASSFDTGRLNEQY
NA | TRBJ1-2 | TRBV5-4 | ASSPRSGSTIYGYT